Presented here are 7 T cell receptor beta chains from one specimen sequenced in a study of blood T cell repertoires in COVID-19. Measured with immunoSEQ multiplex PCR; TCRdb has only the in-frame clones, and not every one. The data contain 250,000 to 300,000 clones, around 85% of them seen just once; the ten biggest clones take up 10% to 15%. The source material was peripheral blood. The receptors shown here come from a woman aged 30 to 39 with COVID-19, enrolled during active disease.

The chain couples TRBV7-9 to TRBJ1-5; D may be TRBD1 (6 bases). The V end lost 5 bases, the J end lost 2 bases, and 10 bases lay between the germline ends. The CDR3 covers 14 residues. Germline CDR1 SEHNR, CDR2 FQNEAQ (reference sequence). The CDR3 DNA is TGTGCCAGCAGCCCCCCAGGGGGCAATCAGCCCCAGCATTTT. As protein: CASSPPGGNQPQHF.

The chain uses TRBV2 and TRBJ2-2, with D uncertain. Germline V gene sequence: CDR1 SNHLY, CDR2 FYNNEI. Trimming cost V 10 bases and J 4 bases, with 10 bases left between them. CDR3 length: 12 amino acids. The CDR3 region has the DNA TGTGCCATCGCAAGGAGCACCGGGGAGCTGTTTTTT. Amino acid sequence: CAIARSTGELFF.

The chain links TRBV28 to TRBJ2-3; 7 bases match TRBD1. Germline values: CDR1 MDHEN, CDR2 SYDVKM. Trimming at V came to 3 bases and at J to 2 bases, leaving 5 bases not matched to a gene. The CDR3 consists of 15 residues. The CDR3 region is CASSFTGTATDTQYF. CDR3 nucleotide sequence: TGTGCCAGCAGTTTCACCGGGACAGCCACAGATACGCAGTATTTT.

The chain employs TRBV24-1 and TRBJ2-1; unclear D gene. Germline lookup yields CDR1 KGHDR and CDR2 SFDVKD. Trimming removed 3 bases from V and 8 bases from J, with 10 bases in between. CDR3 size: 13 residues. In DNA form, the CDR3 reads TGTGCCACCAGTGATCCTCTACTACATGAGCAGTTCTTC. Its protein is CATSDPLLHEQFF.

The V call is TRBV29-1, the J call TRBJ1-2; TRBD1 might be the D (5 bases). V was shortened by 6 bases and J by 10 bases, with 18 bases between the two germline ends. The CDR3 extends over 12 amino acids. Germline assignment: CDR1 SQVTM and CDR2 ANQGSEA. The CDR3 protein is CSVPGGGMDYTF. In DNA form, the CDR3 reads TGCAGCGTCCCGGGGGGTGGAATGGACTACACCTTC.

Concerning this clone: Its ends do not fully match the called genes, so a read error is possible. V is TRBV11-2 and J is TRBJ2-5, with D perhaps matching TRBD2 (5 bases). This CDR3 has 12 amino acids. Germline CDR1 reads SGHAT; CDR2 reads FQNNGV. CDR3 sequence (DNA): TGTGCCAGCAGGTCTGAGGGCGGGTCCGTGGACTTC. Amino acids: CASRSEGGSVDF.

The chain is built from TRBV20-1 and TRBJ1-2; D may be TRBD1 (5 bases). Germline V CDR1 and CDR2: DFQATT, SNEGSKA (reference sequence). CDR3 length: 11 amino acids. CDR3 region: CSAGTVGGYTF. In DNA form, the CDR3 reads TGCAGCGCGGGGACGGTGGGTGGCTACACCTTC.